One and the same sample provided the 29 T cell receptor beta chains below, sequenced in a study of post-analysis software for immune sequencing data. General study points: In patients, TRBV5-6, TRBV5-1 and TRBV20-1 belonged to four or five TRBV segments found more frequently than in controls.

Carried by the TCR beta cDNA libraries were unique molecular identifiers. TCRdb reprocessed the PCR reads with MiXCR, giving one entry per CDR3 protein. The repertoire holds fewer than 700,000 distinct CDR3 sequences, with roughly two fifths as singletons. For these TCRs, the target antigens are not known. Sequenced material: blood. Source of these receptors: a girl between 5 and 17 years old with multiple sclerosis.

The chain has TRBV20-1 and TRBJ2-7, with 9 bases lining up with TRBD1. The DNA end is a closer match to TRBJ2-5, so the J assignment may be wrong. The CDR3 consists of 16 residues. Germline CDR1 and CDR2: DFQATT and SNEGSKA (reference sequence). In DNA form, the CDR3 reads TGCAGTGCCCCGAGGGGACAGGGTTTAGCACAAGAGACCCAGTACTTC. This codes for CSAPRGQGLAQETQYF.

This chain uses TRBV12-3 or TRBV12-4 with TRBJ2-1; D tentatively fits TRBD1 or TRBD2 (5 bases each). CDR3 size: 14 residues. V was shortened by 6 bases and J by 6 bases, with 15 bases between the two germline ends. The CDR3 spells CASRTSGTVNEQFF. CDR3 nucleotide sequence: TGTGCCAGCAGGACGTCCGGGACCGTCAATGAGCAGTTCTTC.

In the case of this clonotype: Relative to the germline gene, one junction end is altered; a read error may explain this. The chain recombines TRBV11-1 with TRBJ2-3; D gene unclear. Germline loops: CDR1 SGHAT, CDR2 FQDESV (reference sequence). The CDR3 is made up of 16 amino acids. This chain's CDR3 is CANRPRTQRGGDTRYF. The CDR3 coding sequence is TGTGCCAACAGACCCCGGACCCAGCGAGGTGGAGATACGCGGTATTTT.

This clonotype was observed once. Written as DNA, the CDR3 is TGTGCCAGCAGTTTAGGGTCGTGGGATTCCGAGCAGTACTTC. This sequence encodes CASSLGSWDSEQYF. This sequence joins TRBV28 and TRBJ2-7; D remains ambiguous. Trimming pared 2 bases from V and 6 bases from J, leaving 14 bases between. Germline assignment: CDR1 MDHEN and CDR2 SYDVKM. The CDR3 has 14 amino acids.

The chain joins TRBV12-3 or TRBV12-4 to TRBJ2-5; 12 nucleotides agree with TRBD2. V trimming: 6 bases; J trimming: 11 bases; junction bases outside the gene matches: 13. The CDR3 has 15 residues. The CDR3 is CASRSGLAGRQEQYF. The CDR3 DNA reads TGTGCCAGCAGGTCCGGACTAGCGGGGCGGCAAGAGCAGTACTTC.

This clonotype was counted a few times. The rearrangement uses TRBV6-5 and TRBJ1-2, with D tentatively TRBD1 (5 bases). The CDR3 is made up of 16 amino acids. V shed 4 bases and J shed 4 bases, with 19 bases lying between them. Germline CDR1 reads MNHEY; CDR2 reads SVGAGI. In DNA form, the CDR3 reads TGTGCCAGCAGTTCCGGCCAAGGGTGGGGGTTCTATGGCTACACCTTC. Protein product: CASSSGQGWGFYGYTF.

The chain carries TRBV5-1 and TRBJ2-1; 9 bases line up with TRBD2. With V trimmed by 0 bases and J by 3 bases, 4 bases remained unmatched. The CDR3 loop spans 16 amino acids. CDR1 and CDR2 from the germline V gene are SGHRS and YFSETQ. CDR3 protein: CASSLVRTSDYNEQFF. DNA for the CDR3: TGCGCCAGCAGCTTGGTTCGGACTAGCGACTACAATGAGCAGTTCTTC.

This clonotype came up a few times. The chain joins TRBV5-1 to TRBJ2-1; a possible D gene is TRBD1 (7 bases). Germline V gives CDR1 SGHRS, CDR2 YFSETQ. V was pared by 3 bases and J by 0 bases, with 19 bases between. This CDR3 region has 18 residues. Written as DNA, the CDR3 is TGCGCCAGCAGCTGGCGGGACAGCCTTATGAGCTCCTACAATGAGCAGTTCTTC. This sequence encodes CASSWRDSLMSSYNEQFF. Variable domain in full (rest from reference TRBV5-1 and TRBJ2-1): KAGVTQTPRYLIKTRGQQVTLSCSPISGHRSVSWYQQTPGQGLQFLFEYFSETQRNKGNFPGRFSGRQFSNSRSEMNVSTLELGDSALYLCASSWRDSLMSSYNEQFFGPGTRLTVL.

The rearrangement uses TRBV12-3 or TRBV12-4 and TRBJ2-7; D unresolved. There are 15 residues in the CDR3. The V gene lost 6 bases and the J gene lost 1 base, with 16 bases spanning the gap. CDR3 sequence: CASSRQWALSYEQYF. The CDR3 nucleotides read TGTGCCAGCAGCCGTCAGTGGGCTCTTTCCTACGAGCAGTACTTC.

This clonotype was counted between two and nine times. The chain recombines TRBV7-3 with TRBJ2-3; D possibly corresponds to TRBD2 (6 bases). Trimming removed 5 bases from V and 4 bases from J, with 19 bases in between. This CDR3 has 16 amino acids. Per the germline V gene, CDR1 is SGHTA and CDR2 is FQGTGA. This CDR3 reads CASSPRPWGGPDTQYF. The CDR3 DNA reads TGTGCCAGCAGCCCCCGTCCATGGGGAGGACCAGATACGCAGTATTTT.

This clonotype was observed a handful of times. This chain connects TRBV12-3 or TRBV12-4 to TRBJ1-1; tentative D call: TRBD1 (5 bases). The CDR3 is made up of 15 amino acids. V was cut by 1 base and J by 0 bases, with 9 bases left in between. In nucleotides, the CDR3 is TGTGCCAGCAGTTTAGGGTCAGGGTTGAACACTGAAGCTTTCTTT. It specifies CASSLGSGLNTEAFF.

The chain employs TRBV7-2 and TRBJ2-5; D remains unclear. This CDR3 spans 14 amino acids. Between the trimmed V and J ends, which lost 1 base and 11 bases, there was a span of 17 bases. In germline, CDR1 is SGHTA, CDR2 FQGNSA. This CDR3 reads CASSLGVKFYAQYF. CDR3 bases: TGTGCCAGCAGCTTAGGGGTTAAATTTTACGCGCAGTACTTC.

V usage is TRBV7-8 and J usage is TRBJ1-1; 8 bases align to TRBD1. Germline-derived CDR1 and CDR2 are SGHVS and FQNEAQ. This CDR3 is 13 amino acids long. V lost 5 bases and J lost 3; bases outside the gene matches: 2. CDR3 in amino acids: CASSQQGDTEAFF. CDR3 nucleotides: TGTGCCAGCAGCCAACAGGGGGACACTGAAGCTTTCTTT. Variable domain in full (rest from reference TRBV7-8 and TRBJ1-1): GAGVSQSPRYKVAKRGQDVALRCDPISGHVSLFWYQQALGQGPEFLTYFQNEAQLDKSGLPSDRFFAERPEGSVSTLKIQRTQQEDSAVYLCASSQQGDTEAFFGQGTRLTVV.

This clonotype was seen a few times. The chain is built from TRBV5-1 and TRBJ2-7, with TRBD1 matching over 8 bases. The CDR3 contains 15 residues. Germline V gene lookup returns CDR1 SGHRS and CDR2 YFSETQ. The V and J ends lost 1 base and 3 bases, in that order; junction bases with no gene match: 6. DNA for the CDR3: TGCGCCAGCAGCTTGAACCCGGGACAGGACTACGAGCAGTACTTC. It specifies CASSLNPGQDYEQYF.

A few counts support this clonotype. The chain links TRBV12-3 or TRBV12-4 to TRBJ2-1; D remains unclear. Trimming shortened V by 3 bases and J by 4 bases, and 7 bases separated the two germline ends. This CDR3 contains 13 residues. DNA for the CDR3: TGTGCCAGCAGTTTCCGTGTATACAATGAGCAGTTCTTC. It translates to CASSFRVYNEQFF.

CDR3 nucleotides: TGTGCCAGCAGTTACTCGAAATGGGGAGAGCGGGGGGGCGAGAAGACCCAGTACTTC. Its translation: CASSYSKWGERGGEKTQYF. J is TRBJ2-5 and V is TRBV6-2 or TRBV6-3; 10 nucleotides line up with TRBD2. V trimming: 0 bases; J trimming: 6 bases; junction bases outside the gene matches: 16. The CDR3 runs 19 residues. Germline values: CDR1 MNHEY, CDR2 SVGEGT.

This sequence joins TRBV10-3 and TRBJ2-1; the D gene is possibly TRBD1 (5 bases). This CDR3 spans 13 amino acids. Germline lookup yields CDR1 ENHRY and CDR2 SYGVKD. V lost 10 bases and J lost 3, with 13 bases in between. CDR3 sequence reads: CATMLQGYNEQFF. In nucleotides, the CDR3 is TGTGCCACGATGTTGCAGGGCTACAATGAGCAGTTCTTC.

CDR3 sequence: CASSHGASYEQYF. The CDR3 nucleotides read TGTGCCAGCAGCCACGGGGCTTCCTACGAGCAGTACTTC. V is TRBV6-6 and J is TRBJ2-7, with D perhaps matching TRBD1 or TRBD2 (5 bases each). CDR1 is MNHNY and CDR2 is SVGAGI in the germline V gene (reference sequence). The CDR3 totals 13 residues. Trimming took off 6 bases at V and 1 base at J, with 10 bases between the two ends.

V gene TRBV15 combines with J gene TRBJ2-1, with D maybe TRBD2 (6 bases). Per germline, CDR1 LNHNV and CDR2 YYDKDF (reference sequence). The CDR3 contains 15 residues. Trimming shortened V by 0 bases and J by 13 bases, and 19 bases separated the two germline ends. CDR3 in amino acids: CATSRDRGYQETQFF. The CDR3 nucleotides are TGTGCCACCAGCAGAGATCGGGGGTATCAAGAGACCCAGTTCTTC.

The chain carries TRBV24-1 and TRBJ2-5; 7 positions agree with TRBD1. Trimming took 7 bases from V and 7 from J; bases not matched to a gene: 11. Looked up from germline, CDR1 is KGHDR and CDR2 is SFDVKD. The CDR3 sequence is 14 residues long. This CDR3 is CATRDRGQPGTQYF. The CDR3 region has the DNA TGTGCCACCAGGGACCGGGGACAGCCCGGGACCCAGTACTTC.

The chain links TRBV27 to TRBJ2-3, with 7 bases aligning to TRBD2. There are 15 residues in the CDR3. V was pared by 2 bases and J by 4 bases, with 6 bases of the junction left unmatched. Germline CDR1 MNHEY, CDR2 SMNVEV (reference sequence). The CDR3 reads CASSLGAGVPDTQYF. The CDR3 DNA follows: TGTGCCAGCAGTTTAGGGGCGGGAGTCCCAGATACGCAGTATTTT.

This clonotype has only a few counts. This chain connects TRBV29-1 to TRBJ2-7; D is ambiguous. This CDR3 comprises 11 residues. V lost 7 bases and J 3 bases, leaving 10 bases between the germline ends. The germline V gene encodes CDR1 SQVTM and CDR2 ANQGSEA. The CDR3 coding sequence is TGCAGCGCCGGATCGGGCTACGAGCAGTACTTC. Translated: CSAGSGYEQYF.

The chain links TRBV6-5 to TRBJ2-7; D remains unclear. CDR3 size: 15 residues. V dropped 5 bases and J dropped 3 bases, with 17 bases sitting between them. The germline CDR1 and CDR2 sequences are MNHEY and SVGAGI. The CDR3 DNA sequence: TGTGCCAGCAGTCCCCTATATAGCACTATCTACGAGCAGTACTTC. Amino acid sequence: CASSPLYSTIYEQYF.

This chain joins TRBV6-4 and TRBJ2-2; no clear D gene. Germline V lookup: CDR1 MRHNA, CDR2 SNTAGT. V was cut by 6 bases and J by 2 bases, with 7 bases left in between. CDR3 size: 13 residues. Written as DNA, the CDR3 is TGTGCCAGCAGCCAACATAACACCGGGGAGCTGTTTTTT. It specifies CASSQHNTGELFF.

There are many counts of this clonotype. The V gene is TRBV12-3 or TRBV12-4, the J gene TRBJ1-5; D gene uncertain. The CDR3 has 12 amino acids. V lost 5 bases and J 3 bases, leaving 5 bases between the germline ends. CDR3 bases: TGTGCCAGCAGTCCTTCCAATCAGCCCCAGCATTTT. Residues: CASSPSNQPQHF.

This chain links TRBV12-3 or TRBV12-4 with TRBJ1-6; TRBD1 might be the D (6 bases). V lost 0 bases and J 7 bases, leaving 7 bases between the germline ends. The CDR3 is 14 amino acids. CDR3: CASSLARGNSPLHF. As DNA, the CDR3 is TGTGCCAGCAGTTTAGCCAGGGGCAATTCACCCCTCCACTTT.

The V call is TRBV7-2, the J call TRBJ2-3; D remains unclear. Germline V gene lookup returns CDR1 SGHTA and CDR2 FQGNSA. The CDR3 has 13 residues. The ends were cut back, 4 bases at V and 4 bases at J, with 9 bases in the middle. CDR3 DNA: TGTGCCAGCAGCTCAAAAAGGGCAGATACGCAGTATTTT. This codes for CASSSKRADTQYF.

This clonotype was detected a few times. The CDR3 coding sequence is TGCGCCAGCAGCTCGACGACTAGTGCAAATGAGCAGTTCTTC. Its protein product is CASSSTTSANEQFF. The V gene is TRBV5-1, the J gene TRBJ2-1, with D possibly matching TRBD2 (6 bases). Between the trimmed V and J ends, which lost 3 bases and 7 bases, there was a span of 14 bases. Per germline, CDR1 SGHRS and CDR2 YFSETQ. This CDR3 is built from 14 residues.

This CDR3 is CSVEDPGSHEQYF. CDR3 bases: TGCAGCGTTGAAGATCCAGGGTCCCACGAGCAGTACTTC. The chain combines TRBV29-1 with TRBJ2-7, with D possibly TRBD1 on 5 matching bases. Germline CDR1 is SQVTM and CDR2 is ANQGSEA. This CDR3 spans 13 amino acids. The ends were cut back, 0 bases at V and 5 bases at J, with 11 bases in the middle.